This entry features one T cell receptor beta chain sequence. The sample belongs to a study of TIL therapy for anti-PD-1-resistant metastatic lung cancer. Study-wide background: Tumors carried a median roughly 1.5 non-synonymous mutations per megabase.

This was the immunoSEQ v3 assay. TCRdb's table, derived via immunoSEQ multiplex PCR, lists solely in-frame clones and lacks some. The sample lists roughly 46,000 clones; 80% to 90% were seen once. Stated time point: pre-treatment sample, taken before nivolumab and TIL therapy. The germline V and J ends were trimmed by 7 bases and 1 base, with 14 bases remaining between them. Germline lookup yields CDR1 SEHNR and CDR2 FQNEAQ (reference sequence). The CDR3 is made up of 15 amino acids. The specimen was blood, collected at baseline. This sequence originates from a person between 30 and 80 years old with non-small cell lung cancer. The chain has TRBV7-9 and TRBJ2-4; the D is unclear. The CDR3 sequence is CASTNPSEAKNIQYF. The CDR3 DNA is TGTGCCAGCACCAATCCGTCCGAGGCCAAAAACATTCAGTACTTC.